This TCR beta chain was recorded in a study of CD8 T cells in ankylosing spondylitis. TCRdb re-derived calls from the 5' RACE reads in MiXCR, one entry per CDR3 protein. This table has around 250,000 distinct CDR3 sequences, roughly 10% appearing once. Trimming stripped 6 bases from V and 6 bases from J, with 18 bases between. Germline V gives CDR1 SQVTM, CDR2 ANQGSEA. The CDR3 runs to 13 residues. A word on this clonotype: The antigen remains undetermined.

Study-level results: Clones linked to the disease showed a CD8+ phenotype. They occurred at relatively low frequencies in peripheral blood.

The sample consisted of blood, either unsorted or a sorted T cell fraction (not recorded which). The sequence came from a male donor with ankylosing spondylitis or in good health (not recorded which). This sequence joins TRBV29-1 and TRBJ2-7; D is tentatively TRBD1 or TRBD2 (5 bases each). The CDR3 loop reads CSVRGTARGEQYF. Here the CDR3 DNA reads TGCAGCGTACGTGGGACGGCTAGGGGCGAGCAGTACTTC.